The rows below give T cell receptor beta chains drawn from one sample of a study of early T cells in non-severe SARS-CoV-2 infection. TCRdb reprocessed the 5' RACE reads via MiXCR and lists one record per CDR3 protein. The sample lists about 64,000 distinct CDR3 sequences, approximately 11% seen once, with about 2.7% in the top ten. This material consisted of whole blood, taken at baseline. The source is an adult who was a healthcare worker with PCR-confirmed SARS-CoV-2 infection or an uninfected control (not recorded which). The CDR3 runs from the conserved cysteine through the conserved F or W. A D gene is named only where the DNA matches it firmly. Not every row has a clone size; where given, it reads once, few, many or a size class.

>TRBJ2-1|NA|TRBV7-8|TRBD1
TGTGCCAGCAGCTTAGGGGACAGGGGGTTTGAGCAGTTCTTC
CASSLGDRGFEQFF
>TRBJ2-5|NA|TRBV20-1|NA
TGCAGTGCCCCACCTGGGGGCCGGGAGGAGACCCAGTACTTC
CSAPPGGREETQYF
>TRBJ1-1|NA|TRBV11-1|NA
TGTGCCAGCAGCATGACAGCGGGGAACACTGAAGCTTTCTTT
CASSMTAGNTEAFF
>TRBJ2-7|few|TRBV6-5|TRBD1
TGTGCCAGCAGTCCGGGACAGGGGTCCCACGAGCAGTACTTC
CASSPGQGSHEQYF
>TRBJ1-3|few|TRBV12-3/TRBV12-4|NA
TGTGCCAGCAGTTTCCGGGCCCCTGGAAACACCATATATTTT
CASSFRAPGNTIYF
>TRBJ2-4|few|TRBV2|NA
TGTGCCAGCAGTCGAGTTAAAAACATTCAGTACTTC
CASSRVKNIQYF
>TRBJ2-7|few|TRBV20-1|NA
TGCAGTGCTATCCGACCCCCCGGGGAGCAGTACTTC
CSAIRPPGEQYF
>TRBJ2-5|few|TRBV19|TRBD2
TGTGCCAGTAATCTGGGGAGGGGCCAAGAGACCCAGTACTTC
CASNLGRGQETQYF
>TRBJ1-3|many|TRBV7-2|NA
TGTGCCAGCAGCTTAGCAGGCCCCCCAGGAGACACCATATATTTT
CASSLAGPPGDTIYF
>TRBJ2-3|many|TRBV7-2|NA
TGTGCCAGCAGCGAGGGGGCAGATACGCAGTATTTT
CASSEGADTQYF
>TRBJ1-6|few|TRBV7-9|NA
TGTGCCAGCAGCCCCGACAGTGGGACTTCACCCCTCCACTTT
CASSPDSGTSPLHF
>TRBJ1-5|many|TRBV9|TRBD1
TGTGCCAGCAGCGTAGCGCAACGGAGCAGCCGGGACAGGGATCAGCCCCAGCATTTT
CASSVAQRSSRDRDQPQHF
>TRBJ1-4|many|TRBV7-2|TRBD1
TGTGCCAGCAGCCTCCGACAGGGCCGAGTTGAAAAACTGTTTTTT
CASSLRQGRVEKLFF
>TRBJ1-6|few|TRBV16|NA
TGTGCCAGCAGCCGGCGGACGGTAAATAATTCACCCCTCCACTTT
CASSRRTVNNSPLHF
>TRBJ2-2|NA|TRBV5-1|NA
TGCGCCAGCAGCTTGGTGCCAGACACCGGGGAGCTGTTTTTT
CASSLVPDTGELFF
>TRBJ2-3|many|TRBV5-4|NA
TGTGCCAGCAGCGTAGGGGGGCTTAGCACAGATACGCAGTATTTT
CASSVGGLSTDTQYF
>TRBJ2-5|NA|TRBV7-8|NA
TGTGCCAGCAGCTTAGAGTACGGGGAAGAGACCCAGTACTTC
CASSLEYGEETQYF
>TRBJ1-5|few|TRBV2|TRBD1
TGTGCCAGCAGCCTGACAGGGCGGGGGCATAGCAATCAGCCCCAGCATTTT
CASSLTGRGHSNQPQHF